This T cell receptor (beta chain) was found in a study of CD8+ T cells in alopecia areata. Study at large: Those treated were given oral tofacitinib at 5 to 10 mg twice daily. Notes on the study in general: The study found tofacitinib significantly decreased scalp clonality and expanded CD8+ clones among the top 100. Patients shared TCRs less clearly than mice did, possibly for HLA-related reasons.

As for this clone: Its cognate antigen is unknown.

RNA was extracted and reverse transcribed into cDNA as the sequencing template. The repertoire was sequenced with immunoSEQ multiplex PCR; TCRdb's copy has only in-frame clones and lacks some. The sample yields 90,000 to 120,000 clones, about four fifths seen once. Treatment denoted: oral pan-JAK inhibitor, 5-10 mg twice daily. The CDR3 runs to 13 residues. V was clipped by 6 bases and J by 0 bases, with 10 bases between them. Germline V gene sequence: CDR1 SQVTM, CDR2 ANQGSEA. The sample was CD8+ T cells sorted from blood, taken at week 24, from a patient treated with tofacitinib. The receptor was derived from a human donor with alopecia areata. The chain recombines TRBV29-1 with TRBJ2-3; D unresolved. CDR3 sequence: CSVERGSTDTQYF. The CDR3 DNA sequence: TGCAGCGTGGAAAGAGGTAGCACAGATACGCAGTATTTT.